Sequencing of this T cell receptor (beta chain) was carried out in a study of T cells expressing NK-cell markers. Study details: With respect to HCMV, most of the eight sequenced donors were seropositive, and one was seronegative. Regarding the study as a whole: There were a handful of donors in whom these clonotypes also led the CD3+CD56-NKG2C+ fraction.

A word on this clonotype: Its antigen is not identified.

The germline CDR1 and CDR2 sequences are LNHDA and SQIVND (reference sequence). The CDR3 is 16 residues long. The cDNA for TCR beta came from 5'RACE template switching with UMIs. TCRdb re-called the 5' RACE reads, yielding one record per CDR3 amino acid sequence without DNA. The sample totals roughly 450,000 distinct CDR3 sequences; its top ten clones hold roughly 1.4%. The clonotype was recovered from a woman in her fifties or sixties in good health. The chain uses TRBV19 and TRBJ2-5; the D gene TCRdb calls, TRBD2, cannot be checked with no DNA. Sequenced material: blood T cells: a sorted CD56 or NKG2C T cell subset, CD4+ or CD8+ T cells, or bulk PBMC T cells (not recorded which). CDR3 residues: CASSIVPGLAEETQYF.